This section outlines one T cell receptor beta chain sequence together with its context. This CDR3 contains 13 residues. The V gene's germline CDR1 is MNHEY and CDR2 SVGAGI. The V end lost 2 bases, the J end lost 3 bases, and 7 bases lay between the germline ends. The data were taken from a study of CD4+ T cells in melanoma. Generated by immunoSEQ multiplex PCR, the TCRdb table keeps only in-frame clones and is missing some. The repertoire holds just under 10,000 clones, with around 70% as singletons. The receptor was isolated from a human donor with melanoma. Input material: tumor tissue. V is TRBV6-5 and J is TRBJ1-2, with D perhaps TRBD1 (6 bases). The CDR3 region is CASSYDRHYGYTF. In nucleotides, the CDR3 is TGTGCCAGCAGTTACGACAGGCACTATGGCTACACCTTC.